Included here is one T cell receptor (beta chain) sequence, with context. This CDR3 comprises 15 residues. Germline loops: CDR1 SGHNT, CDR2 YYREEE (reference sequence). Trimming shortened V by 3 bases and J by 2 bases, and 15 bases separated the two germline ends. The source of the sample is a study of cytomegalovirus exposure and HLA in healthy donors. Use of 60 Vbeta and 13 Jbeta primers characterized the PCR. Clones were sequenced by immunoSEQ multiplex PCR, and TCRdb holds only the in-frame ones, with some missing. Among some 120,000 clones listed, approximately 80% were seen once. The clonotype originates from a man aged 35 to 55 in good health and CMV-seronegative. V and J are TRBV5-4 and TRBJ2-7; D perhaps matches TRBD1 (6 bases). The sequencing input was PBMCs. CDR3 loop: CASSSQSQGPYEQYF. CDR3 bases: TGTGCCAGCAGCTCTCAATCCCAGGGGCCCTACGAGCAGTACTTC.